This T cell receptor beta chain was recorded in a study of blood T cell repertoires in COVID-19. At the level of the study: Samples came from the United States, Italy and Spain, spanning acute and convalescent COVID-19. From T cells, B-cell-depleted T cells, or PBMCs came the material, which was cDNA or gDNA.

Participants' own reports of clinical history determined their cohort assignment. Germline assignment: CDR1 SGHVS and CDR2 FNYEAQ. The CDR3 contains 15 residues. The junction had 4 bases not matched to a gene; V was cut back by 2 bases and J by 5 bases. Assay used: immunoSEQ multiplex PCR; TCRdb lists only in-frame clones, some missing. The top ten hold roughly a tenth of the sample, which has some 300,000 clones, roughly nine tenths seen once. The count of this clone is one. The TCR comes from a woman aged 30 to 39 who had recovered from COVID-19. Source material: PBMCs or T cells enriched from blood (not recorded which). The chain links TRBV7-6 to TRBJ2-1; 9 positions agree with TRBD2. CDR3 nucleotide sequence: TGTGCCAGCAGCTTATATAGCGGGAGCCACAATGAGCAGTTCTTC. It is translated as CASSLYSGSHNEQFF.